This T cell receptor (beta chain) was recorded in a study of tumor-infiltrating lymphocytes in primary liver carcinoma. Turning to the study itself: Patients had primary liver carcinoma treated by surgical resection. The study reported T1-T3 N0M0 tumors spanning 4.2 to 10 cm.

This CDR3 has 13 amino acids. V shed 6 bases and J 3 bases; nucleotides not matched to a gene: 1. This clonotype was detected many times. Its specificity is not known. Study-level findings and limits: Blood's top-250-clone fraction was significantly lower than that of tumors (p = 0.039).

Total RNA (around 510 ng) served as template for TCR beta cDNA synthesis primed by a constant-region primer. Libraries for TCR beta were built through three nested multiplex PCR rounds, which together made up a slightly modified ARM-PCR procedure. TRBV1-TRBV30 forward primers and a C-beta reverse primer were used in the first two PCR rounds, which each ran for around 11 cycles. TCRdb passed the multiplex PCR reads through MiXCR, listing each CDR3 protein once. The repertoire holds fewer than 250,000 distinct CDR3 sequences, less than 70% seen once, with approximately 7% in the top ten. Alongside blood RNA obtained from unsorted whole blood, germline DNA was also extracted.

The clonotype originates from a woman aged 60-70 years with primary liver carcinoma and hepatitis B virus infection. J is TRBJ2-1 and V is TRBV12-3 or TRBV12-4; the match to TRBD1 covers 8 bases. Input material: peripheral blood. CDR3 protein: CASSGTGYNEQFF. The CDR3 nucleotides read TGTGCCAGCAGCGGGACAGGCTACAATGAGCAGTTCTTC.